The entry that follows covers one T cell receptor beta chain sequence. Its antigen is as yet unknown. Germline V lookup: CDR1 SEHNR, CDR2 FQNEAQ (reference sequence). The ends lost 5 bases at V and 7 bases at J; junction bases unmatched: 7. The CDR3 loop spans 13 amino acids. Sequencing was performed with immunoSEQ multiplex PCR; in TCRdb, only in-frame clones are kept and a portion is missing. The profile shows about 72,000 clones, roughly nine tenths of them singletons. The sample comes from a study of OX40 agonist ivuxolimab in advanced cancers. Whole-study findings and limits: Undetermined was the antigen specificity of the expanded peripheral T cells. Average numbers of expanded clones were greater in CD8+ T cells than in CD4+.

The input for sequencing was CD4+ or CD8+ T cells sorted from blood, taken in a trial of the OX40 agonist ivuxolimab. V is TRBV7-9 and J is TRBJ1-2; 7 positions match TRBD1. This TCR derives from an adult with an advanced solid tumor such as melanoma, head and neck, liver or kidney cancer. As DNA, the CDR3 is TGTGCCAGCAGCCGGGGACAGTTATTTGGCTACACCTTC. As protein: CASSRGQLFGYTF.